This T cell receptor beta chain was profiled in a study of vaccination and CD4 T cells after COVID-19. For the study at large: The post-vaccine samples came a median 72 days after dose two (range 14 to 241). Control cultures received a CEFX pool, an HIV-1 Nef pool, or no peptide.

Cultured CD4+ T-cell DNA underwent Oncomine TCR Beta short-read sequencing. TCRdb reprocessed the PCR reads via MiXCR and lists one record per CDR3 protein. The sample shows about 12,000 distinct CDR3 sequences, roughly 48% of them seen only once. In the case of this clonotype: Its antigen is currently unknown.

Broader study findings: Median reactive clonotypes, those recognizing SARS-CoV-2, rose from 21 to 38, not significantly.

Germline V lookup: CDR1 MRHNA, CDR2 SNTAGT. The CDR3 totals 16 residues. Losses at the gene ends were 6 bases for V and 1 base for J; bases not matched to a gene: 10. Described treatment: approximately 9-day PBMC culture with coronavirus spike peptide pools or control peptides (ViraFEST assay). Half the medium was exchanged for fresh IL-2 medium on days 3 and 7. This TCR was recovered from a human donor who had recovered from COVID-19. V and J are TRBV6-4 and TRBJ2-5; TRBD2 agrees at 8 bases. The specimen was CD4+ T cells from blood, cultured in vitro. In nucleotides, the CDR3 is TGTGCCAGCAGCCCGGCCGGGAGGGCGGTCCAAGAGACCCAGTACTTC. It specifies CASSPAGRAVQETQYF.